This T cell receptor (beta chain) comes out of a study of tumor and adjacent non-tumor tissue in lung cancer. The template was RNA from unsorted bulk tissue. For this clonotype: Mismatch with germline at one junction end may stem from a read error.

This CDR3 comprises 15 residues. Germline CDR1 and CDR2: MNHEY and SVGAGI. A modified ARM-PCR protocol with three rounds of nested PCR amplified TCRbeta. Each CDR3 protein is one row after TCRdb ran MiXCR on the multiplex PCR reads. This repertoire shows some 77,000 distinct CDR3 sequences, 65% to 75% found once; its top ten account for 10% to 15%. The sequenced sample consisted of lung tumor tissue. V and J are TRBV6-5 and TRBJ1-1; tentative D call: TRBD1 (5 bases). This sequence originates from a woman in her 70s with non-small cell lung cancer. The CDR3 reads CASSSRPPRGSEAFF. CDR3 sequence (DNA): TGTGCCAGTAGTTCCCGGCCCCCGCGGGGGTCTGAAGCTTTCTTT.